These 23 T cell receptor beta chains originate from one sample sequenced in a study of control samples from healthy donors and cancer patients. The data were produced by immunoSEQ multiplex PCR, yet TCRdb's version contains in-frame clones alone and is incomplete. The repertoire holds 130,000 or so clones, with 92% as singletons. The sample taken for sequencing was blood. The source of these receptors is a man in his late teens or twenties in good health.

The CDR3 region is CASSASLTGYEQYF. In DNA form, the CDR3 reads TGTGCCAGCAGCGCCTCCCTGACAGGTTACGAGCAGTACTTC. This sequence joins TRBV9 and TRBJ2-7, with TRBD1 as a possible D gene (6 bases). CDR1 and CDR2 from the germline V gene are SGDLS and YYNGEE. Trimming shortened V by 3 bases and J by 4 bases, and 14 bases separated the two germline ends. The CDR3 is 14 residues long.

The J gene is TRBJ2-1, the V gene TRBV19; maybe TRBD1 (5 bases). The CDR3 extends over 12 amino acids. Germline V CDR1 and CDR2: LNHDA, SQIVND (reference sequence). V was cut by 2 bases and J by 9 bases, with 8 bases left in between. Here the CDR3 DNA reads TGTGCCAGTAGTATACAGGGTGGTGAGCAGTTCTTC. It codes for CASSIQGGEQFF.

V and J are TRBV11-2 and TRBJ1-4, with D possibly being TRBD1 (5 bases). The germline V gene encodes CDR1 SGHAT and CDR2 FQNNGV. V was cut by 4 bases and J by 0 bases, with 12 bases left in between. The CDR3 is 16 residues long. The CDR3 sequence is CASSSPRGSTNEKLFF. As DNA, the CDR3 is TGTGCCAGCAGCTCACCCCGGGGGTCAACTAATGAAAAACTGTTTTTT.

The CDR3 protein is CASSVHTGANEKLFF. The CDR3 DNA reads TGTGCCAGCAGCGTGCATACAGGGGCAAATGAAAAACTGTTTTTT. The V gene is TRBV5-6, the J gene TRBJ1-4, with 7 bases aligning to TRBD1. V shed 4 bases, J shed 5 bases, and the junction held 8 bases outside the gene matches. This CDR3 has 15 amino acids. Germline lookup yields CDR1 SGHDT and CDR2 YYEEEE.

V gene TRBV10-3 combines with J gene TRBJ2-5; 13 bases fit TRBD2. This CDR3 region has 16 residues. Germline-derived CDR1 and CDR2 are ENHRY and SYGVKD. With V trimmed by 4 bases and J by 3 bases, 5 bases remained unmatched. The DNA for the CDR3 is TGTGCCATCAGTGGGAAGGGGACTAGCGGGGAAGAGACCCAGTACTTC. Translation: CAISGKGTSGEETQYF.

This chain joins TRBV18 and TRBJ1-1; D remains unclear. Germline V gene sequence: CDR1 KGHSH, CDR2 LQKENI. This CDR3 has 15 residues. V was cut by 0 bases and J by 1 base, with 9 bases left in between. The CDR3 protein is CASSPPSLGNTEAFF. The CDR3 DNA is TGTGCCAGCTCACCACCGTCCCTTGGGAACACTGAAGCTTTCTTT.

The gene calls are TRBV6-5 and TRBJ1-2; D not certain. The CDR3 is 15 residues long. Per germline, CDR1 MNHEY and CDR2 SVGAGI. V gave up 8 bases and J gave up 0 bases, with 16 bases separating them. The DNA of the CDR3 is TGTGCCAGCTCAGAGTCTTTGACCACTAACTATGGCTACACCTTC. Amino acid sequence: CASSESLTTNYGYTF.

V and J are TRBV3-1 (or the pseudogene TRBV3-2) and TRBJ1-6; D remains ambiguous. This CDR3 is 13 amino acids long. Germline V gene sequence: CDR1 LGHDT, CDR2 YNNKEL (reference sequence). V shed 2 bases and J shed 9 bases, with 8 bases lying between them. The CDR3 DNA reads TGTGCCAGCAGCCAATCAGGACCTTCACCCCTCCACTTT. Its translation: CASSQSGPSPLHF.

This chain uses TRBV9 with TRBJ2-2, with TRBD1 matching 10 bases. V trimming: 5 bases; J trimming: 4 bases; junction bases outside the gene matches: 5. The CDR3 spans 15 residues. The germline CDR1 and CDR2 sequences are SGDLS and YYNGEE. CDR3 DNA: TGTGCCAGCAGACCGGGACAGGGGATCACCGGGGAGCTGTTTTTT. Translated: CASRPGQGITGELFF.

This clone has only one observation. This rearrangement joins TRBV30 to TRBJ1-2; 9 bases align to TRBD1. The CDR3 sequence is 15 residues long. J was trimmed by 4 bases and V by 0 bases; bases with no gene match: 6. The germline V gene has CDR1 GTSNPN and CDR2 SVGIG (reference sequence). The CDR3 coding sequence is TGTGCCTGGAGTGTACAGGGGGCGCTTGTCTATGGCTACACCTTC. Its protein product is CAWSVQGALVYGYTF.

The gene calls are TRBV5-4 and TRBJ2-4, with D perhaps TRBD1 (7 bases). CDR3 size: 16 residues. The V and J ends lost 0 bases and 0 bases respectively, with 10 bases between them. CDR1 and CDR2 from the germline V gene are SGHNT and YYREEE (reference sequence). The CDR3 sequence: CASSLGRGLAKNIQYF. Here the CDR3 DNA reads TGTGCCAGCAGCTTGGGGAGGGGGCTAGCCAAAAACATTCAGTACTTC. The full variable domain, completed using reference TRBV5-4 and TRBJ2-4, is ETGVTQSPTHLIKTRGQQVTLRCSSQSGHNTVSWYQQALGQGPQFIFQYYREEENGRGNFPPRFSGLQFPNYSSELNVNALELDDSALYLCASSLGRGLAKNIQYFGAGTRLSVL.

This sequence joins TRBV3-1 (or the pseudogene TRBV3-2) and TRBJ1-2; D is undetermined. The CDR3 has 14 residues. Germline CDR1 and CDR2: LGHDT and YNNKEL (reference sequence). V lost 0 bases and J lost 4, with 9 bases in between. In DNA form, the CDR3 reads TGTGCCAGCAGCCAAGATGACCCCCCCTATGGCTACACCTTC. Protein sequence: CASSQDDPPYGYTF.

The rearrangement links TRBV18 to TRBJ1-5, with 8 bases fitting TRBD1. Germline V gene data show CDR1 as KGHSH and CDR2 as LQKENI. CDR3 length: 15 amino acids. V trimming: 2 bases; J trimming: 2 bases; junction bases outside the gene matches: 2. CDR3 nucleotides: TGTGCCAGCTCACCATTGGGACAGGGCAATCAGCCCCAGCATTTT. This sequence encodes CASSPLGQGNQPQHF. Filled out from reference TRBV18 and TRBJ1-5, the complete variable domain reads NAGVMQNPRHLVRRRGQEARLRCSPMKGHSHVYWYRQLPEEGLKFMVYLQKENIIDESGMPKERFSAEFPKEGPSILRIQQVVRGDSAAYFCASSPLGQGNQPQHFGDGTRLSIL.

This rearrangement joins TRBV19 to TRBJ2-3, with D possibly matching TRBD1 (5 bases). The germline V gene has CDR1 LNHDA and CDR2 SQIVND (reference sequence). V was shortened by 11 bases and J by 3 bases, with 15 bases between the two germline ends. The CDR3 contains 13 residues. Here the CDR3 DNA reads TGTGCCGCCAGACAAAAGGGGACAGATACGCAGTATTTT. The encoded protein is CAARQKGTDTQYF.

The DNA of the CDR3 is TGCGCCAGCAGCCTCCCGGGACTAGCGGCACAAGAGACCCAGTACTTC. Translation gives CASSLPGLAAQETQYF. The chain is built from TRBV4-1 and TRBJ2-5; 11 bases align to TRBD2. The CDR3 contains 16 residues. Unmatched junction bases numbered 6, after V lost 4 bases and J lost 2 bases. CDR1 and CDR2 from the germline V gene are MGHRA and YSYEKL.

This clone was seen more than once but under ten times. The chain employs TRBV5-1 and TRBJ2-1; D uncertain. Trimming stripped 6 bases from V and 0 bases from J, with 13 bases between. The CDR3 runs 15 residues. Germline CDR1 reads SGHRS; CDR2 reads YFSETQ. Here the CDR3 reads CASTQYGSSYNEQFF. The CDR3 DNA reads as TGCGCCAGCACTCAATACGGAAGCTCCTACAATGAGCAGTTCTTC.

This clone appeared a single time. The chain is built from TRBV5-1 and TRBJ2-1; D ambiguous. V gave up 7 bases and J gave up 5 bases, with 16 bases separating them. CDR3 length equals 14 residues. Germline V gene data show CDR1 as SGHRS and CDR2 as YFSETQ. CDR3 nucleotides: TGCGCCAGCGCCAAGACCAACCCTAACAATGAGCAGTTCTTC. This codes for CASAKTNPNNEQFF.

In its sample, this clone was seen once. The V and J genes are TRBV12-5 and TRBJ2-7, with no clear D. V lost 1 base and J 1 base, leaving 5 bases between the germline ends. The length of the CDR3 is 13 residues. From germline, CDR1 is LGHNT and CDR2 FRNRAP. The chain's CDR3 is CASGLGRSYEQYF. CDR3 in DNA: TGTGCTAGTGGTTTGGGCCGGTCCTACGAGCAGTACTTC.

This clone was detected a few times. The CDR3 DNA reads as TGCGCCAGCAGCGATCCGAGGCTGAACACTGAAGCTTTCTTT. Translating it yields CASSDPRLNTEAFF. The J gene is TRBJ1-1, the V gene TRBV5-1, with unresolved D. V gave up 4 bases and J gave up 0 bases, with 10 bases separating them. This CDR3 is 14 amino acids long. The germline gives CDR1 SGHRS, CDR2 YFSETQ.

J is TRBJ1-4 and V is TRBV5-4; D is undetermined. In germline, CDR1 is SGHNT, CDR2 YYREEE (reference sequence). The CDR3 spans 13 residues. Trimming took off 0 bases at V and 5 bases at J, with 5 bases between the two ends. Here the CDR3 reads CASSLVGNEKLFF. Written as DNA, the CDR3 is TGTGCCAGCAGCTTGGTAGGGAATGAAAAACTGTTTTTT.

The rearrangement joins TRBV10-3 to TRBJ2-7; TRBD1 is a possible D gene (5 bases). V lost 10 bases and J lost 5, with 15 bases in between. In germline, CDR1 is ENHRY, CDR2 SYGVKD. The CDR3 length is 12 residues. The CDR3 region has the DNA TGTGCCACCCGTAGCAGGGAAGACGAGCAGTACTTC. Residues: CATRSREDEQYF.

The chain combines TRBV9 with TRBJ2-1, with TRBD2 matching 11 bases. CDR1 and CDR2 (germline): SGDLS, YYNGEE. Losses at the gene ends were 3 bases for V and 7 bases for J; bases not matched to a gene: 6. This CDR3 has 15 amino acids. DNA of the CDR3: TGTGCCAGCAGCGATAGCGGGGGGGCGGGGAATGAGCAGTTCTTC. Translation gives CASSDSGGAGNEQFF.

This clone was found once. The chain joins TRBV6-1 to TRBJ1-2, with 12 bases that match TRBD1. The V gene end was trimmed by 4 bases and the J gene end by 5 bases; junction bases not matched to a gene: 8. Germline-derived CDR1 and CDR2 are MNHNS and SASEGT. CDR3 length equals 16 residues. In nucleotides, the CDR3 is TGTGCCAGCAGTGGAACCGGGACAGGGGGCGGGTATGGCTACACCTTC. Amino acid sequence: CASSGTGTGGGYGYTF.